The rows below give T cell receptor beta chains drawn from one sample of a study of cytomegalovirus exposure and HLA in healthy donors. Libraries were prepared by immunoSEQ multiplex PCR; TCRdb keeps only in-frame clonotypes and omits some of them. This table holds approximately 220,000 clones, about 80% found once. Sequencing used PBMCs. The receptors were gathered from a girl aged 5 to 17 in good health and CMV-seronegative. Each CDR3 is given with its conserved first and last residue. A D gene is named only where the DNA matches it firmly. Clone size is given for some rows only: seen once, a few or many times, or a class if the clone is expanded.

NA	NA	TRBJ1-4	TRBV19	TGTGCCAGTAGTATAGGACAGAATGAAAAACTGTTTTTT	CASSIGQNEKLFF
NA	NA	TRBJ1-3	TRBV6-5	TGTGCCAGCAGCGTGGGGGGGGGAAACACCATATATTTT	CASSVGGGNTIYF
NA	NA	TRBJ1-2	TRBV18	TGTGCCAGCTCACCGAGGGCAGGGACTGACTATGGCTACACCTTC	CASSPRAGTDYGYTF
once	NA	TRBJ1-5	TRBV4-2	TGTGTCAGCAGCCGGGCGGGATCCGATCAGCCCCAGCATTTT	CVSSRAGSDQPQHF
NA	TRBD1	TRBJ2-7	TRBV14	TGTGCCAGCAGCCAAGAGGCAGGGGGCTTGCACTTC	CASSQEAGGLHF
NA	NA	TRBJ2-3	TRBV29-1	TGCAGCGTTGAGCGGGGAGCCACAGATACGCAGTATTTT	CSVERGATDTQYF
once	NA	TRBJ1-1	TRBV30	TGTGCCTGGAGTGTAACAGGGTCGGGTACTGAAGCTTTCTTT	CAWSVTGSGTEAFF
NA	NA	TRBJ1-2	TRBV6-5	TGTGCCAGCAGTTACGAGGGCATACGTGGCTACACCTTC	CASSYEGIRGYTF
NA	TRBD1	TRBJ1-4	TRBV28	TGTGCCAGCACAAGGACAGGGGAACTACCTAATGAAAAACTGTTTTTT	CASTRTGELPNEKLFF
NA	NA	TRBJ2-2	TRBV27	TGTGCCAGCCGAAACCTAGCGATCGGGGAGCTGTTTTTT	CASRNLAIGELFF
NA	TRBD2	TRBJ2-5	TRBV7-2	TGTGCCAGCAGCTTAGGCAGCGGGGAATCTTCCCAGTACTTC	CASSLGSGESSQYF
NA	TRBD2	TRBJ2-7	TRBV28	TGTGCCAGCAGTTTAAGCGGGAAGACCTACGAGCAGTACTTC	CASSLSGKTYEQYF
NA	NA	TRBJ2-7	TRBV6-1	TGTGCCAGCAGTGAACAGTCCTACGAGCAGTACTTC	CASSEQSYEQYF
NA	TRBD1	TRBJ1-2	TRBV28	TGTGCCAGCAGTCCCGGGACAGGCTATGGCTACACCTTC	CASSPGTGYGYTF
NA	TRBD1	TRBJ1-1	TRBV9	TGTGCCAGCAGCGTAGCAGACAGGGGGGGTTTTGAAGCTTTCTTT	CASSVADRGGFEAFF
NA	NA	TRBJ2-2	TRBV4-1	TGCGCCAGCAGCCACAGTTTTTCGAACACCGGGGAGCTGTTTTTT	CASSHSFSNTGELFF